What follows is one TCR beta chain and its context. Sampled 1 year posttransplant, controls received myeloablative marrow transplants, methotrexate and a calcineurin inhibitor. Profiled with immunoSEQ multiplex PCR; TCRdb holds only in-frame clones, not every one. The sample includes fewer than 25,000 clones, roughly nine tenths of them seen just once. The sample belongs to a study of T cells after posttransplantation cyclophosphamide. The CDR3 is 17 residues long. V lost 3 bases to trimming and J lost 4 bases; unmatched junction nucleotides: 13. Germline CDR1 and CDR2: SGHKS and YYEKEE (reference sequence).

The chain is built from TRBV5-5 and TRBJ2-7; 10 nucleotides agree with TRBD2. The starting material was PBMCs, obtained after an allogeneic stem cell transplant with a calcineurin inhibitor and methotrexate. This TCR was sampled from a female patient aged 50-59 years who received an allogeneic stem cell transplant from an unrelated donor, was CMV-positive, and had chronic GVHD only. The graft donor may have contributed some T cells. CDR3 sequence (DNA): TGTGCCAGCAGCTCTGTGGTGGTCGGACTAGCGGCGTACGAGCAGTACTTC. Translated: CASSSVVVGLAAYEQYF.